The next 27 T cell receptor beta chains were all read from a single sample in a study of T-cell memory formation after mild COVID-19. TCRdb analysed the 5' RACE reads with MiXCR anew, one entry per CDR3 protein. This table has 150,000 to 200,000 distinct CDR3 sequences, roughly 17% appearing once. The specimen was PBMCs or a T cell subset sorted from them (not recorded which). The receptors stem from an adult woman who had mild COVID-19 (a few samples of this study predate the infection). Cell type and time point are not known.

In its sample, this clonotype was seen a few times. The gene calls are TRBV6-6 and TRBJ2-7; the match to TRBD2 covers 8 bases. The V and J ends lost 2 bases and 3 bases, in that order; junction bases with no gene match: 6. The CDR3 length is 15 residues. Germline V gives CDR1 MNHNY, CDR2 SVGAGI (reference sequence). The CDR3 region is CASSYPASGLYEQYF. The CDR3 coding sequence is TGTGCCAGCAGTTACCCCGCTAGCGGGCTCTACGAGCAGTACTTC.

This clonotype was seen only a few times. The CDR3 reads CASSLGTASGLKQFF. The CDR3 DNA reads as TGTGCCAGCAGCTTAGGAACGGCTAGCGGTCTTAAACAGTTCTTC. J is TRBJ2-1 and V is TRBV11-1; TRBD2 matches at 7 bases. This CDR3 is built from 15 residues. With 1 base clipped from V and 13 bases from J, the junction kept 13 bases outside the gene matches. Germline V gene data show CDR1 as SGHAT and CDR2 as FQDESV (reference sequence).

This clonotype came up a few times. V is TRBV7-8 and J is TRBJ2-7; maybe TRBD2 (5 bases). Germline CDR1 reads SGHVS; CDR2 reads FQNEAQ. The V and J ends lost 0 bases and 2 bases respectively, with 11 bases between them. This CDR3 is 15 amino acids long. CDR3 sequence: CASSLAVRAAYEQYF. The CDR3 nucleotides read TGTGCCAGCAGCTTAGCGGTTAGAGCGGCCTACGAGCAGTACTTC.

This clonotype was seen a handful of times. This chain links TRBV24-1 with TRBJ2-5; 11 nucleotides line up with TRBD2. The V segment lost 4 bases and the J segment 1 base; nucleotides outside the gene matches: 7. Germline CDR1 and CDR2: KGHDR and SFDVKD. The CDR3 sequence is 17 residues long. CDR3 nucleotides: TGTGCCACCAGTGACCCTGGACTAGCGGGCCCCCAAGAGACCCAGTACTTC. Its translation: CATSDPGLAGPQETQYF.

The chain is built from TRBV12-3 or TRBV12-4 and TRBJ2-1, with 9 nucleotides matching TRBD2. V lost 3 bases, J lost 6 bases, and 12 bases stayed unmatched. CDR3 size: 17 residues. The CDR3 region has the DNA TGTGCCAGCAGTTTGGTCAGGAGCGGGAGGACCCTCAATGAGCAGTTCTTC. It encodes CASSLVRSGRTLNEQFF.

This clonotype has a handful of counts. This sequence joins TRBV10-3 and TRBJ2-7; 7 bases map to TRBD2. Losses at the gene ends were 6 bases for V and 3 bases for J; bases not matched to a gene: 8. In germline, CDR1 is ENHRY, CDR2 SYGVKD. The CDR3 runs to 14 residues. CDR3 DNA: TGTGCCATCAGCCTTGGGACTATCGACTACGAGCAGTACTTC. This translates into CAISLGTIDYEQYF.

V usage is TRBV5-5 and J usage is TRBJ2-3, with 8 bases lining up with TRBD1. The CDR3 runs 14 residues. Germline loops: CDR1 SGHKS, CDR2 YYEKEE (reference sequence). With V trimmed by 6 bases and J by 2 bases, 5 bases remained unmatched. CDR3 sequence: CASNRQGFTDTQYF. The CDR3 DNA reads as TGTGCCAGCAACAGACAGGGGTTCACAGATACGCAGTATTTT.

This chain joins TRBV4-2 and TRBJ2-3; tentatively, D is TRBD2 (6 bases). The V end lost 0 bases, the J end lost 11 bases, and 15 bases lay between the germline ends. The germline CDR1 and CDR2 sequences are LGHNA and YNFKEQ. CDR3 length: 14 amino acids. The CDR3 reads CASSQEGRKTGQYF. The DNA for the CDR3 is TGTGCCAGCAGCCAAGAAGGGAGGAAAACAGGGCAGTATTTT.

CDR3 loop: CASRLTGFGITF. The CDR3 DNA reads as TGTGCCAGCAGGTTGACAGGGTTTGGAATCACCTTC. The J gene is TRBJ1-2, the V gene TRBV3-1; 7 positions match TRBD1. V trimming: 6 bases; J trimming: 13 bases; junction bases outside the gene matches: 11. CDR1 and CDR2 (germline): LGHDT, YNNKEL (reference sequence). The CDR3 spans 12 residues.

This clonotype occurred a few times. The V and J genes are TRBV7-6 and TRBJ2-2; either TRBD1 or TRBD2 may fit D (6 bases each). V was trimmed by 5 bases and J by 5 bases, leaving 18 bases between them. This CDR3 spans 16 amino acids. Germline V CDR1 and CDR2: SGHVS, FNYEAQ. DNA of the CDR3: TGTGCCAGCAGCGAGGGGGGACGATTACCGACCGGGGAGCTGTTTTTT. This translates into CASSEGGRLPTGELFF.

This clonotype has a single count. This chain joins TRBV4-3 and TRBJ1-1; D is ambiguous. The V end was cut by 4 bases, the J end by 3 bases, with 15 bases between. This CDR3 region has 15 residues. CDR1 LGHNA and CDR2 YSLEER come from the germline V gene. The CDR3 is CASSRSGIGDTEAFF. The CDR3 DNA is TGCGCCAGCAGCCGCTCTGGTATCGGGGACACTGAAGCTTTCTTT.

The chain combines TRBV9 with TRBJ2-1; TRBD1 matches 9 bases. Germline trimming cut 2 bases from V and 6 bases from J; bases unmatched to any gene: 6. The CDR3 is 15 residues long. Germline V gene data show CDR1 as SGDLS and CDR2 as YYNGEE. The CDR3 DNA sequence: TGTGCCAGCAGCGTTGCCGGGACAGGGACCAATGAGCAGTTCTTC. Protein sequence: CASSVAGTGTNEQFF. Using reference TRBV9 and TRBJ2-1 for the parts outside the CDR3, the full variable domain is DSGVTQTPKHLITATGQRVTLRCSPRSGDLSVYWYQQSLDQGLQFLIQYYNGEERAKGNILERFSAQQFPDLHSELNLSSLELGDSALYFCASSVAGTGTNEQFFGPGTRLTVL.

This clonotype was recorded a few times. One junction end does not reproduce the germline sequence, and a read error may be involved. CDR3 nucleotides: TGTGCTAGCAGCGTAGCGGGAGCAGGGGCAGAGACCCAGTACTTC. Its translation is CASSVAGAGAETQYF. The chain joins TRBV7-7 to TRBJ2-5; 9 positions match TRBD2. Per the germline V gene, CDR1 is SSHAT and CDR2 is FNYEAQ (reference sequence). This CDR3 has 15 amino acids.

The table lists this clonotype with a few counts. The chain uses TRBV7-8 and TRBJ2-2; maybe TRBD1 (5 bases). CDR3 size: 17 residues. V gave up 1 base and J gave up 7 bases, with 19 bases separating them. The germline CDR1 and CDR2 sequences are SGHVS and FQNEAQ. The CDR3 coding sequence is TGTGCCAGCAGCTTAGAGTCCGGGTCAGGGTTGAACGGGGAGCTGTTTTTT. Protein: CASSLESGSGLNGELFF.

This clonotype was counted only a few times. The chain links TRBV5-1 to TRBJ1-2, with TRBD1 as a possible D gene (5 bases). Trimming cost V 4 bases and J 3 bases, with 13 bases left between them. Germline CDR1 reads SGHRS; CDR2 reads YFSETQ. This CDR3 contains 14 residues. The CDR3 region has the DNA TGCGCCAGCAGCCACGGCGGACAAGACTATGGCTACACCTTC. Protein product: CASSHGGQDYGYTF. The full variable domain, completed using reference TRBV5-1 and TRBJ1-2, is KAGVTQTPRYLIKTRGQQVTLSCSPISGHRSVSWYQQTPGQGLQFLFEYFSETQRNKGNFPGRFSGRQFSNSRSEMNVSTLELGDSALYLCASSHGGQDYGYTFGSGTRLTVV.

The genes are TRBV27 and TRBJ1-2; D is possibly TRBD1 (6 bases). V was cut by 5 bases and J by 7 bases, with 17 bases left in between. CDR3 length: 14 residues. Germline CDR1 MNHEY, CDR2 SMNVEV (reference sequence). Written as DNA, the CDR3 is TGTGCCAGCAGTCCGGGGGCAGGGTTAGGTGGCTACACCTTC. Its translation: CASSPGAGLGGYTF.

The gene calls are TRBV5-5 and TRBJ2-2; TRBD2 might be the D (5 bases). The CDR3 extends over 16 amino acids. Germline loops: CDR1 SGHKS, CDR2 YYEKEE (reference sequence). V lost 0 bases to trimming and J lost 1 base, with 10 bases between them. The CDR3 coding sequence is TGTGCCAGCAGCTTGGCCTCGACTAAGAACACCGGGGAGCTGTTTTTT. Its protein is CASSLASTKNTGELFF.

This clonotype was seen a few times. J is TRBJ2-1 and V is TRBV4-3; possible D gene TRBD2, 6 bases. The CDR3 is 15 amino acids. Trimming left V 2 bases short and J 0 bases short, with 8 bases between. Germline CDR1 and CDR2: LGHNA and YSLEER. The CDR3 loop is CASSQKAGSYNEQFF. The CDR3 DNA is TGCGCCAGCAGCCAAAAAGCGGGCTCCTACAATGAGCAGTTCTTC.

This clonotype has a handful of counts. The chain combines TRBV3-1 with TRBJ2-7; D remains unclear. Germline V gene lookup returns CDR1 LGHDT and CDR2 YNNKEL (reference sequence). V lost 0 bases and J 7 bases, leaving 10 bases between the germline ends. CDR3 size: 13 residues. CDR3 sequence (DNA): TGTGCCAGCAGCCAAGATCACTCTTGGGAGCAGTACTTC. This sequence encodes CASSQDHSWEQYF.

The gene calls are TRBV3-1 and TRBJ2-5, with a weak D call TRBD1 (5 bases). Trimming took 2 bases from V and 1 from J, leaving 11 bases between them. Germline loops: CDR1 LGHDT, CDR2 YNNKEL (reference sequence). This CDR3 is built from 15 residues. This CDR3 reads CASSQQGRSQETQYF. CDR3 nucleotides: TGTGCCAGCAGCCAACAGGGAAGATCCCAAGAGACCCAGTACTTC.

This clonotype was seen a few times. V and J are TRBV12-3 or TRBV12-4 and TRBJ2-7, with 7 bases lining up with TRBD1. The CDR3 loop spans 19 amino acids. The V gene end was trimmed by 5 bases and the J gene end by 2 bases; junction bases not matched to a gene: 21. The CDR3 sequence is CASSPRPNFDREATYEQYF. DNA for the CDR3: TGTGCCAGCAGTCCCCGCCCGAACTTTGACAGGGAAGCTACCTACGAGCAGTACTTC.

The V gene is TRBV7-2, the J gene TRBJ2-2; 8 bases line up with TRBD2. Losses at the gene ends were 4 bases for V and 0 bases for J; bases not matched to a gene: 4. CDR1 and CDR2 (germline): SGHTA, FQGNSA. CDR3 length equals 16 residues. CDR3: CASSSRGGANTGELFF. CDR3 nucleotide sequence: TGTGCCAGCAGCTCTCGGGGGGGGGCGAACACCGGGGAGCTGTTTTTT.

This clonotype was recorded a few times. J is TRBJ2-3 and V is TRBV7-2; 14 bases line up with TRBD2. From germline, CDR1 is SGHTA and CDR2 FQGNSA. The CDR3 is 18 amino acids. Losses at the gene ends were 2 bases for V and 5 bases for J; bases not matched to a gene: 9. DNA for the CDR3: TGTGCCAGCAGCTTAAGGAAGGGACTAGCGGGAGAATTAGATACGCAGTATTTT. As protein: CASSLRKGLAGELDTQYF.

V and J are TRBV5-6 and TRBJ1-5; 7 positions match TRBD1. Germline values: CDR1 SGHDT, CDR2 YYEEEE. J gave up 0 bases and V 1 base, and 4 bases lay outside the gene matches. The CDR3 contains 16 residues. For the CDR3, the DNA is TGTGCCAGCAGCTTGAAGACAGGGAATAGCAATCAGCCCCAGCATTTT. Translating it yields CASSLKTGNSNQPQHF.

This CDR3 is CASSPGGGEQYF. CDR3 in DNA: TGTGCCAGCAGTCCAGGGGGCGGCGAGCAGTACTTC. The rearrangement links TRBV12-3 or TRBV12-4 to TRBJ2-7, with 8 positions matching TRBD1. V lost 5 bases and J lost 6; bases outside the gene matches: 3. CDR3 size: 12 residues.

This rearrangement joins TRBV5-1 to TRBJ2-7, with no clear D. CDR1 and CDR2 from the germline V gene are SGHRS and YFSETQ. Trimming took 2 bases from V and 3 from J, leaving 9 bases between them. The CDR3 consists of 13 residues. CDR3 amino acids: CASSLTADYEQYF. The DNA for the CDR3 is TGCGCCAGCAGCTTAACAGCCGACTACGAGCAGTACTTC.

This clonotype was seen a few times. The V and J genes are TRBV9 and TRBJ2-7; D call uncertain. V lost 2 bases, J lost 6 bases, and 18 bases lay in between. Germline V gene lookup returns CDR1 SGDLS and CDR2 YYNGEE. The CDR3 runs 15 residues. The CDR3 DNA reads TGTGCCAGCAGCGTCGATCTTACCCCCTCCGGCGAGCAGTACTTC. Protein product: CASSVDLTPSGEQYF.